A single T cell receptor beta chain is shown here with its context. Its antigen is undetermined. The entry originates in a study of graft-versus-host responses after intestinal transplantation. Germline CDR1 SGDLS, CDR2 YYNGEE. The CDR3 contains 16 residues. Trimming took 4 bases from V and 7 from J; bases not matched to a gene: 12. Profiling relied on immunoSEQ multiplex PCR, and the TCRdb table lists in-frame clones only, not all of them. This sample has some 110,000 clones; more than 85% occur once, and the top ten carry 0.9% to 1.5%. The sequencing used unstimulated CD8+ T cells sorted from spleen or lymph node cells, collected before transplant. This TCR derives from a human donor who was the organ donor for an intestinal transplant. The chain recombines TRBV9 with TRBJ2-1, with 9 bases aligning to TRBD2. CDR3 DNA sequence: TGTGCCAGCAGCCCCATAGCGGGAGAAGGAGTTAATGAGCAGTTCTTC. It specifies CASSPIAGEGVNEQFF.